Below are 14 T cell receptor beta chains sequenced from a single sample in a study of long-term antiretroviral therapy in people with HIV. At the survey level, the v3.0 immunoSEQ assay was run. TCRdb keeps only in-frame clones here, not all; method: immunoSEQ multiplex PCR. This table has about 15,000 clones, 76% appearing once. The sequenced sample was unsorted PBMCs, obtained roughly 2.5 years before starting antiretroviral therapy. The source of these receptors is a woman between 50 and 59 years old with HIV.

V and J are TRBV19 and TRBJ1-4; TRBD1 agrees at 8 bases. J was trimmed by 7 bases and V by 7 bases; bases with no gene match: 11. This CDR3 spans 15 amino acids. Germline CDR1 and CDR2: LNHDA and SQIVND (reference sequence). CDR3 in DNA: TGTGCCAGTACTCCCTCCGGGACAGGAGGTGAAAAACTGTTTTTT. Encoded protein: CASTPSGTGGEKLFF.

The chain is built from TRBV5-1 and TRBJ2-3; TRBD2 matches 9 bases. CDR1 and CDR2 (germline): SGHRS, YFSETQ. V trimming: 2 bases; J trimming: 0 bases; junction bases outside the gene matches: 10. There are 18 residues in the CDR3. The CDR3 protein is CASSFGLAGRSSTDTQYF. CDR3 DNA: TGCGCCAGCAGCTTCGGTCTAGCGGGGCGCTCTAGCACAGATACGCAGTATTTT.

This chain links TRBV5-5 with TRBJ1-1; unclear D gene. The V and J ends lost 1 base and 1 base respectively, with 8 bases between them. Germline V CDR1 and CDR2: SGHKS, YYEKEE (reference sequence). The CDR3 covers 14 residues. CDR3 region: CASSLSAANTEAFF. The CDR3 DNA is TGTGCCAGCAGCTTGTCTGCAGCGAACACTGAAGCTTTCTTT.

The V gene is TRBV9, the J gene TRBJ2-3, with TRBD2 identical over 13 bases. Per germline, CDR1 SGDLS and CDR2 YYNGEE. This CDR3 comprises 16 residues. The trim removed 4 bases at V and 4 bases at J, leaving 6 bases unmatched. The CDR3 region has the DNA TGTGCCAGCAGCCCCGGAACTAGCGGGGGGGCAGATACGCAGTATTTT. It encodes CASSPGTSGGADTQYF.

The CDR3 DNA reads TGCAGCGTCATTATACACCCGAGGAATGAGCAGTTCTTC. It is translated as CSVIIHPRNEQFF. This sequence joins TRBV29-1 and TRBJ2-1; the D is unclear. The V gene's germline CDR1 is SQVTM and CDR2 ANQGSEA. CDR3 length: 13 residues. V was clipped by 6 bases and J by 7 bases, with 16 bases between them.

The genes are TRBV6-4 and TRBJ1-5, with D uncertain. The V end was cut by 5 bases, the J end by 0 bases, with 20 bases between. Germline V CDR1 and CDR2: MRHNA, SNTAGT. The CDR3 is made up of 18 amino acids. The CDR3 DNA reads as TGTGCCAGCAGTCAACCGGCCACTATAGTCAATAGCAATCAGCCCCAGCATTTT. It yields the protein CASSQPATIVNSNQPQHF.

Only one count was recorded for this clone. CDR3 residues: CATATGTGNTIYF. The DNA for the CDR3 is TGTGCCACCGCAACAGGGACGGGAAACACCATATATTTT. The chain combines TRBV2 with TRBJ1-3, with a weak D call TRBD1 (6 bases). The germline gives CDR1 SNHLY, CDR2 FYNNEI. V lost 10 bases to trimming and J lost 4 bases, with 14 bases between them. The CDR3 is 13 amino acids. The variable domain in full, completed from reference TRBV2 and TRBJ1-3, reads EPEVTQTPSHQVTQMGQEVILRCVPISNHLYFYWYRQILGQKVEFLVSFYNNEISEKSEIFDDQFSVERPDGSNFTLKIRSTKLEDSAMYFCATATGTGNTIYFGEGSWLTVV.

CDR3 protein: CASSILTASEDTQYF. The CDR3, as DNA: TGTGCCAGTAGTATCCTAACGGCTAGCGAAGATACGCAGTATTTT. V usage is TRBV19 and J usage is TRBJ2-3; D perhaps matches TRBD2 (6 bases). The CDR3 consists of 15 residues. The ends were cut back, 3 bases at V and 5 bases at J, with 15 bases in the middle. The V gene's germline CDR1 is LNHDA and CDR2 SQIVND (reference sequence).

CDR3 in amino acids: CASSEARQNYYGYTF. In nucleotides, the CDR3 is TGTGCCAGCAGTGAAGCCCGACAAAACTACTATGGCTACACCTTC. The chain carries TRBV6-1 and TRBJ1-2; D gene ambiguous. Trimming stripped 0 bases from V and 3 bases from J, with 11 bases between. The CDR3 spans 15 residues. Germline V lookup: CDR1 MNHNS, CDR2 SASEGT.

This chain's CDR3 is CASTLRPGNYGYTF. CDR3 nucleotide sequence: TGTGCCAGCACTCTCAGACCAGGAAACTATGGCTACACCTTC. V and J are TRBV21-1 and TRBJ1-2; the D segment call TRBD1 is taken from the table without a DNA check. TRBV21-1 is assigned pseudogene status. The CDR3 is 14 residues long.

The rearrangement joins TRBV7-9 to TRBJ2-3; a possible D gene is TRBD1 (5 bases). The CDR3 has 14 amino acids. Trimming removed 1 base at V and 4 bases at J, with 9 bases between. The V gene's germline CDR1 is SEHNR and CDR2 FQNEAQ (reference sequence). The CDR3 spells CASSLEGVPDTQYF. The DNA of the CDR3 is TGTGCCAGCAGCTTAGAAGGGGTACCAGATACGCAGTATTTT.

This clone was recorded a few times. This sequence joins TRBV14 and TRBJ1-1, with D possibly TRBD1 on 6 matching bases. CDR1 SGHDN and CDR2 FVKESK come from the germline V gene. V was shortened by 4 bases and J by 2 bases, with 11 bases between the two germline ends. The CDR3 has 14 residues. CDR3 DNA sequence: TGTGCCAGCAGCCTCCCAGGGGTCAACACTGAAGCTTTCTTT. Translation: CASSLPGVNTEAFF.

The J gene is TRBJ1-3, the V gene TRBV9, with TRBD1 matching over 7 bases. Trimming at V came to 6 bases and at J to 0 bases, leaving 12 bases not matched to a gene. The germline CDR1 and CDR2 sequences are SGDLS and YYNGEE. The CDR3 runs 17 residues. CDR3 coding DNA: TGTGCCAGCACGACACACGGCGGACAGGCCTCTGGAAACACCATATATTTT. Its translation: CASTTHGGQASGNTIYF. Using reference TRBV9 and TRBJ1-3 for the parts outside the CDR3, the full variable domain is DSGVTQTPKHLITATGQRVTLRCSPRSGDLSVYWYQQSLDQGLQFLIQYYNGEERAKGNILERFSAQQFPDLHSELNLSSLELGDSALYFCASTTHGGQASGNTIYFGEGSWLTVV.

To note about this clone: Mismatch with germline at one junction end may stem from a read error. The V gene is TRBV5-4, the J gene TRBJ2-3, with D unclear. The CDR3 has 12 residues. Germline values: CDR1 SGHNT, CDR2 YYREEE (reference sequence). The CDR3 DNA reads as TGCGCCAGCAGCCAAGTGCCCGATACGCAGTATTTT. Translating it yields CASSQVPDTQYF.